Listed here are 7 T cell receptor beta chains from one sample, sequenced in a study of radiation and T cells in renal cell carcinoma. As to time point: baseline pretreatment blood. Specified treatment: 15 Gy SBRT to primary tumor, nephrectomy 4 weeks later. Repertoires were generated with immunoSEQ multiplex PCR, while TCRdb's copy carries only in-frame clones and drops some. Among 94,000 or so clones listed, 65% to 85% were seen once. The sample was blood, taken from a patient whose treatment included radiotherapy and nephrectomy. All receptors come from a man aged 60 to 69 with renal cell carcinoma.

This chain joins TRBV7-9 and TRBJ2-7; D uncertain. The length of the CDR3 is 16 residues. The germline V gene encodes CDR1 SEHNR and CDR2 FQNEAQ (reference sequence). The V gene lost 3 bases and the J gene lost 5 bases, with 20 bases spanning the gap. The CDR3 region is CASSFQGPGDGDEQYF. Here the CDR3 DNA reads TGTGCCAGCAGCTTTCAAGGGCCCGGTGATGGGGACGAGCAGTACTTC. Together with reference TRBV7-9 and TRBJ2-7, the CDR3 gives the full variable domain: DTGVSQNPRHKITKRGQNVTFRCDPISEHNRLYWYRQTLGQGPEFLTYFQNEAQLEKSRLLSDRFSAERPKGSFSTLEIQRTEQGDSAMYLCASSFQGPGDGDEQYFGPGTRLTVT.

The V gene is TRBV27, the J gene TRBJ2-5, with D possibly TRBD2 on 6 matching bases. Trimming pared 7 bases from V and 7 bases from J, leaving 13 bases between. The CDR3 extends over 12 amino acids. Germline V lookup: CDR1 MNHEY, CDR2 SMNVEV (reference sequence). The CDR3 region is CASTHGGGTQYF. The CDR3 DNA reads TGTGCCAGCACCCACGGGGGTGGGACCCAGTACTTC.

V and J are TRBV30 and TRBJ1-6; perhaps TRBD1 as D (5 bases). V shed 0 bases and J shed 11 bases, with 14 bases lying between them. Germline V CDR1 and CDR2: GTSNPN, SVGIG (reference sequence). CDR3 length: 14 residues. The CDR3 protein is CAWSVERGGTPLHF. The CDR3 coding sequence is TGTGCCTGGAGTGTAGAAAGGGGAGGGACACCCCTCCACTTT.

This clone was seen a single time. The rearrangement links TRBV7-2 to TRBJ2-7; 8 bases line up with TRBD1. Germline-derived CDR1 and CDR2 are SGHTA and FQGNSA. The V segment lost 5 bases and the J segment 1 base; nucleotides outside the gene matches: 4. The CDR3 is 14 residues long. The CDR3 DNA reads TGTGCCAGCAGCCCCGACAGGGGTTCCTACGAGCAGTACTTC. It codes for CASSPDRGSYEQYF.

The CDR3, as DNA: TGTGCCAGCAGCCAAGAAAGAGGTTGGGGGCGCACAGATACGCAGTATTTT. Protein product: CASSQERGWGRTDTQYF. The rearrangement joins TRBV4-2 to TRBJ2-3; tentative D call: TRBD1 (6 bases). Per the germline V gene, CDR1 is LGHNA and CDR2 is YNFKEQ. The CDR3 runs to 17 residues. Trimming shortened V by 0 bases and J by 1 base, and 14 bases separated the two germline ends.

J is TRBJ1-3 and V is TRBV4-1; 8 bases agree with TRBD1. The CDR3 loop spans 17 amino acids. CDR1 and CDR2 from the germline V gene are MGHRA and YSYEKL. V dropped 5 bases and J dropped 4; count of bases not matched to a gene: 13. Written as DNA, the CDR3 is TGCGCCAGCAGCTTGACAGGGGAAGTCGAGATGGGAAACACCATATATTTT. It translates to CASSLTGEVEMGNTIYF.

This clone has just one count. The chain employs TRBV7-2 and TRBJ2-1, with TRBD2 matching 9 bases. The CDR3 sequence is 15 residues long. Germline assignment: CDR1 SGHTA and CDR2 FQGNSA. The J segment lost 5 bases and the V segment lost 5 bases, leaving 7 bases of the junction unmatched. The chain's CDR3 is CASSLRTSVNNEQFF. The CDR3 DNA reads as TGTGCCAGCAGCCTCCGGACTAGCGTAAACAATGAGCAGTTCTTC. Looking up the rest from reference TRBV7-2 and TRBJ2-1 gives the full variable domain: GAGVSQSPSNKVTEKGKDVELRCDPISGHTALYWYRQSLGQGLEFLIYFQGNSAPDKSGLPSDRFSAERTGGSVSTLTIQRTQQEDSAVYLCASSLRTSVNNEQFFGPGTRLTVL.